The entry below describes one T cell receptor (beta chain). Per the study methods: It was from reference gene primer amplification that nucleated cell counts were estimated. TCRdb's table, derived via immunoSEQ multiplex PCR, lists solely in-frame clones and lacks some. That table is the source of V, J and clone size, and D and trimming were worked out from the DNA. The sample yields 650,000 to 800,000 clones, over 80% seen once. The source of the sample is a study of blood T cell repertoires in COVID-19. Germline CDR1 and CDR2: LNHDA and SQIVND (reference sequence). The ends lost 3 bases at V and 3 bases at J; junction bases unmatched: 14. CDR3 size: 18 residues.

V is TRBV19 and J is TRBJ1-1; 9 positions match TRBD1. The receptor's source is a woman between 18 and 30 years old with acute or convalescent COVID-19. Sequenced: peripheral blood. This CDR3 reads CASSIAPGTGIRYTEAFF. The CDR3 DNA reads as TGTGCCAGTAGTATTGCCCCCGGGACAGGGATAAGGTACACTGAAGCTTTCTTT.